The T cell receptor (beta chain) described here comes from a study of OX40 agonist ivuxolimab in advanced cancers. Overall study: Patients received intravenous ivuxolimab every 2 weeks at 0.01 to 10 mg/kg. Allowance was made for prior anti-PD-1, anti-PD-L1 or anti-CTLA-4 therapy, and about 40% had some.

Trimming took off 4 bases at V and 2 bases at J, with 11 bases between the two ends. There are 15 residues in the CDR3. Germline-derived CDR1 and CDR2 are SNHLY and FYNNEI. Note on this clone: Its antigen is not known.

Profiled with immunoSEQ multiplex PCR; TCRdb holds only in-frame clones, not every one. The table has some 69,000 clones, 80% to 90% seen once. Study observations and caveats: Partly responding patients at 0.1-3.0 mg/kg showed some of the smallest clonal expansion.

The sample here was CD4+ or CD8+ T cells sorted from blood, taken in a trial of the OX40 agonist ivuxolimab. The TCR was taken from an adult with an advanced solid tumor such as melanoma, head and neck, liver or kidney cancer. This chain uses TRBV2 with TRBJ2-2; TRBD2 might be the D (5 bases). The CDR3 DNA is TGTGCCAGCAGTGTGAAGCGGATAAACACCGGGGAGCTGTTTTTT. Amino acid sequence: CASSVKRINTGELFF. The full variable domain, in which reference TRBV2 and TRBJ2-2 provide the parts outside the CDR3, is EPEVTQTPSHQVTQMGQEVILRCVPISNHLYFYWYRQILGQKVEFLVSFYNNEISEKSEIFDDQFSVERPDGSNFTLKIRSTKLEDSAMYFCASSVKRINTGELFFGEGSRLTVL.